This T cell receptor (beta chain) was documented in a study of beta chain features in type 1 diabetes. Study-level findings and limits: Within each of all four CD4+ subsets, Type 1 diabetes patients had TCRB CDR3s that were moderately but significantly shorter.

The CDR3 runs 15 residues. V gave up 4 bases and J gave up 0 bases, with 7 bases separating them. Germline CDR1 SGHTA, CDR2 FQGTGA. Points on this clone: Antigen specificity is unknown.

Every bit of the isolated RNA underwent reverse transcription, so sequencing read expressed TCRB transcripts. Produced via immunoSEQ multiplex PCR; TCRdb's table is partial and in-frame only. The sample includes a few hundred thousand clones, roughly a quarter of them seen just once. Sequencing was performed on naive CD4+ T cells from blood. The rearrangement links TRBV7-3 to TRBJ2-6; D not resolved. The clonotype comes from a woman younger than 45 with type 1 diabetes. The CDR3 loop is CASSSFVSGANVLTF. The CDR3 DNA sequence: TGTGCCAGCAGCTCCTTCGTCTCTGGGGCCAACGTCCTGACTTTC.